Shown below are 18 T cell receptor beta chains from a single sample sequenced in a study of graft-versus-host responses after intestinal transplantation. The method was immunoSEQ multiplex PCR; TCRdb's version includes in-frame clones alone and lacks a portion of them. The sample carries about 120,000 clones, just under 95% recorded once. These receptors are not linked to any known antigen. Sequencing used unstimulated CD8+ T cells sorted from spleen or lymph node cells, obtained before intestinal transplant. All receptors derive from a human donor who received an intestinal transplant.

The gene calls are TRBV9 and TRBJ1-2; 7 nucleotides agree with TRBD1. This CDR3 comprises 17 residues. The junction had 16 bases not matched to a gene; V was cut back by 4 bases and J by 4 bases. CDR1 is SGDLS and CDR2 is YYNGEE in the germline V gene. CDR3 in amino acids: CASSPTGSPQGGYGYTF. The CDR3 DNA reads TGTGCCAGCAGCCCGACAGGGTCGCCTCAGGGAGGCTATGGCTACACCTTC.

The J gene is TRBJ2-2, the V gene TRBV13, with unresolved D. This CDR3 region has 12 residues. The ends were cut back, 4 bases at V and 6 bases at J, with 6 bases in the middle. Germline V lookup: CDR1 PRHDT, CDR2 FYEKMQ (reference sequence). The DNA of the CDR3 is TGTGCCAGCAGCTCGGTCTCCGGGGAGCTGTTTTTT. The encoded protein is CASSSVSGELFF.

Note on this clone: The sample has other DNA sequences that encode this CDR3 too. V is TRBV19 and J is TRBJ2-5, with D tentatively TRBD1 (5 bases). With 6 bases removed from V and 2 bases from J, the gap between germline ends came to 10 bases. CDR3 length: 13 amino acids. Germline assignment: CDR1 LNHDA and CDR2 SQIVND (reference sequence). The DNA for the CDR3 is TGTGCCAGTAGCGGCAGGGTTCAAGAGACCCAGTACTTC. Protein: CASSGRVQETQYF.

The V and J genes are TRBV19 and TRBJ1-5, with 9 bases lining up with TRBD1. This CDR3 is built from 15 residues. Germline-derived CDR1 and CDR2 are LNHDA and SQIVND (reference sequence). Trimming at V came to 7 bases and at J to 4 bases, leaving 8 bases not matched to a gene. CDR3 nucleotides: TGTGCCAGTATGTTGACCGGACAGGGGAATCAGCCCCAGCATTTT. Its protein is CASMLTGQGNQPQHF. Together with reference TRBV19 and TRBJ1-5, the CDR3 gives the full variable domain: DGGITQSPKYLFRKEGQNVTLSCEQNLNHDAMYWYRQDPGQGLRLIYYSQIVNDFQKGDIAEGYSVSREKKESFPLTVTSAQKNPTAFYLCASMLTGQGNQPQHFGDGTRLSIL.

The chain employs TRBV6-5 and TRBJ2-1; D is perhaps TRBD1 (5 bases). Germline values: CDR1 MNHEY, CDR2 SVGAGI. The V end lost 2 bases, the J end lost 10 bases, and 9 bases lay between the germline ends. This CDR3 has 12 amino acids. CDR3 nucleotides: TGTGCCAGCAGTTACCCAGCAGGGGAGCAGTTCTTC. The encoded protein is CASSYPAGEQFF.

This clone was found once. The J gene is TRBJ1-1, the V gene TRBV29-1, with D unresolved. Germline assignment: CDR1 SQVTM and CDR2 ANQGSEA. This CDR3 is built from 12 residues. With 4 bases removed from V and 1 base from J, the gap between germline ends came to 7 bases. The CDR3 DNA sequence: TGCAGCGTTGTTTCTCAGAACACTGAAGCTTTCTTT. The encoded protein is CSVVSQNTEAFF.

The chain combines TRBV27 with TRBJ1-2, with 8 bases fitting TRBD1. The V segment lost 6 bases and the J segment 0 bases; nucleotides outside the gene matches: 3. The CDR3 extends over 14 amino acids. Germline V gene lookup returns CDR1 MNHEY and CDR2 SMNVEV (reference sequence). The CDR3 spells CASRDRVANYGYTF. The CDR3 DNA reads as TGTGCCAGCAGGGACAGGGTAGCTAACTATGGCTACACCTTC.

This chain connects TRBV28 to TRBJ2-5; TRBD1 matches at 9 bases. The V gene's germline CDR1 is MDHEN and CDR2 SYDVKM. The J segment lost 4 bases and the V segment lost 5 bases, leaving 5 bases of the junction unmatched. The CDR3 is 14 residues long. The CDR3 sequence is CASSRQGGPETQYF. CDR3 sequence (DNA): TGTGCCAGCAGTCGACAGGGGGGGCCAGAGACCCAGTACTTC.

V gene TRBV10-1 combines with J gene TRBJ2-7, with D maybe TRBD2 (6 bases). The CDR3 loop spans 14 amino acids. Trimming took off 4 bases at V and 4 bases at J, with 14 bases between the two ends. From germline, CDR1 is WNHNN and CDR2 SYGVQD (reference sequence). CDR3 sequence reads: CASSAGSEGYEQYF. CDR3 bases: TGCGCCAGCAGTGCAGGGTCGGAGGGGTACGAGCAGTACTTC.

The chain is built from TRBV5-6 and TRBJ2-1; D is possibly TRBD2 (5 bases). The V end lost 2 bases, the J end lost 3 bases, and 9 bases lay between the germline ends. Germline V gene data show CDR1 as SGHDT and CDR2 as YYEEEE. CDR3 length: 14 residues. The CDR3 DNA sequence: TGTGCCAGCAGCTTTAGAAGCGGCTACAATGAGCAGTTCTTC. It translates to CASSFRSGYNEQFF.

Concerning this clone itself: At the DNA level, this CDR3 is encoded by other sequences in the same sample as well. The V gene is TRBV7-9, the J gene TRBJ2-7; D is possibly TRBD2 (5 bases). The CDR3 sequence is 12 residues long. Looked up from germline, CDR1 is SEHNR and CDR2 is FQNEAQ (reference sequence). V lost 5 bases and J lost 2, with 7 bases in between. As DNA, the CDR3 is TGTGCCAGCAGCCCGGGGACCTACGAGCAGTACTTC. Its translation: CASSPGTYEQYF. Full variable domain (remainder filled in from reference TRBV7-9 and TRBJ2-7): DTGVSQNPRHKITKRGQNVTFRCDPISEHNRLYWYRQTLGQGPEFLTYFQNEAQLEKSRLLSDRFSAERPKGSFSTLEIQRTEQGDSAMYLCASSPGTYEQYFGPGTRLTVT.

The chain links TRBV4-2 to TRBJ2-1; possibly TRBD2 for D (5 bases). Germline V gene sequence: CDR1 LGHNA, CDR2 YNFKEQ. V was shortened by 3 bases and J by 5 bases, with 14 bases between the two germline ends. The CDR3 extends over 15 amino acids. This CDR3 reads CASSQPSQRNNEQFF. CDR3 DNA sequence: TGTGCCAGCAGCCAGCCTAGCCAAAGAAACAATGAGCAGTTCTTC.

Points on this clone: The junction does not match germline at one end; this may be a read error. In nucleotides, the CDR3 is TGTGCCAGCAGGGAAGCGACTAGCGGGCCTCACAATGAGCAGTTCTTC. Amino acids: CASREATSGPHNEQFF. This chain connects TRBV2 to TRBJ2-1; 10 bases line up with TRBD2. Germline values: CDR1 SNHLY, CDR2 FYNNEI. This CDR3 contains 16 residues.

The chain carries TRBV7-3 and TRBJ1-1; D is unresolved. Trimming took 4 bases from V and 0 from J, leaving 3 bases between them. Germline V lookup: CDR1 SGHTA, CDR2 FQGTGA. The CDR3 sequence is 12 residues long. The CDR3 loop reads CASSYMNTEAFF. CDR3 bases: TGTGCCAGCAGCTATATGAACACTGAAGCTTTCTTT.

The chain has TRBV7-8 and TRBJ2-1, with TRBD2 identical over 15 bases. The CDR3 is 20 residues long. Germline lookup yields CDR1 SGHVS and CDR2 FQNEAQ. V shed 1 base, J shed 4 bases, and the junction held 11 bases outside the gene matches. Here the CDR3 reads CASSLDRTSGRARWYNEQFF. The CDR3 nucleotides are TGTGCCAGCAGCTTAGACCGGACTAGCGGGAGGGCCAGGTGGTACAATGAGCAGTTCTTC. The variable domain in full, with the rest retrieved from reference TRBV7-8 and TRBJ2-1, is GAGVSQSPRYKVAKRGQDVALRCDPISGHVSLFWYQQALGQGPEFLTYFQNEAQLDKSGLPSDRFFAERPEGSVSTLKIQRTQQEDSAVYLCASSLDRTSGRARWYNEQFFGPGTRLTVL.

The genes are TRBV19 and TRBJ2-2; 7 bases agree with TRBD1. This CDR3 spans 15 amino acids. The V segment lost 5 bases and the J segment 4 bases; nucleotides outside the gene matches: 7. Germline lookup yields CDR1 LNHDA and CDR2 SQIVND (reference sequence). Here the CDR3 DNA reads TGTGCCAGTAGTGGGTACAGGGGTGTCACCGGGGAGCTGTTTTTT. This codes for CASSGYRGVTGELFF.

This sequence joins TRBV7-2 and TRBJ2-5; 7 nucleotides match TRBD2. The J call may be mistaken, given a closer DNA end match to TRBJ2-7. Germline values: CDR1 SGHTA, CDR2 FQGNSA. The CDR3 loop spans 15 amino acids. This CDR3 is CASSYDPSGYYEQYF. In DNA, the CDR3 is TGTGCCAGCAGCTACGACCCTAGCGGATACTACGAGCAGTACTTC.

The chain is built from TRBV28 and TRBJ2-7; no reliable D call. The CDR3 is 13 amino acids. The ends were cut back, 2 bases at V and 6 bases at J, with 11 bases in the middle. CDR1 MDHEN and CDR2 SYDVKM come from the germline V gene. The CDR3 region has the DNA TGTGCCAGCAGTTTAGGGTCCGGGCGCGAGCAGTACTTC. This codes for CASSLGSGREQYF.